The 24 T cell receptor beta chains below were found in one sample sequenced in a study of blood T cell repertoires in COVID-19. The protocol was immunoSEQ multiplex PCR, while the TCRdb copy is restricted to in-frame clones and leaves out a portion. The sample shows some 250,000 clones, about three quarters of them seen only once. The sequenced sample consisted of peripheral blood. These receptors were collected from a woman aged 80 or older with acute or convalescent COVID-19.

The V gene is TRBV2, the J gene TRBJ1-1; a weak D match, TRBD1 (6 bases). The CDR3 consists of 15 residues. V gave up 4 bases and J gave up 1 base, with 13 bases separating them. CDR1 SNHLY and CDR2 FYNNEI come from the germline V gene. The CDR3 region has the DNA TGTGCCAGCAGTGTTGGTTACAGGGAGAACACTGAAGCTTTCTTT. This encodes CASSVGYRENTEAFF.

J is TRBJ2-5 and V is TRBV25-1; 10 nucleotides agree with TRBD2. Trimming removed 4 bases from V and 2 bases from J; junction bases left unmatched: 4. Germline CDR1 MGHDK, CDR2 SYGVNS. The CDR3 has 15 amino acids. The CDR3 is CASSAPGLAQETQYF. CDR3 sequence (DNA): TGTGCCAGCAGTGCCCCGGGACTAGCGCAAGAGACCCAGTACTTC.

This clone was counted a few times. V gene TRBV9 combines with J gene TRBJ1-2, with 9 bases that match TRBD1. The CDR3 covers 15 residues. The germline gives CDR1 SGDLS, CDR2 YYNGEE. V was pared by 0 bases and J by 7 bases, with 7 bases of the junction left unmatched. The CDR3 coding sequence is TGTGCCAGCAGCGTAGGGGGACAGGGATGGAGTGGCTACACCTTC. It yields the protein CASSVGGQGWSGYTF.

The gene calls are TRBV7-2 and TRBJ2-1, with 9 bases fitting TRBD1. Per germline, CDR1 SGHTA and CDR2 FQGNSA. Trimming took 1 base from V and 6 from J; bases not matched to a gene: 13. The CDR3 totals 18 residues. This CDR3 is CASSLEPIRTGVSNEQFF. CDR3 bases: TGTGCCAGCAGCTTAGAGCCCATTAGGACAGGGGTCAGCAATGAGCAGTTCTTC. The whole variable domain, filled in from reference TRBV7-2 and TRBJ2-1, reads GAGVSQSPSNKVTEKGKDVELRCDPISGHTALYWYRQSLGQGLEFLIYFQGNSAPDKSGLPSDRFSAERTGGSVSTLTIQRTQQEDSAVYLCASSLEPIRTGVSNEQFFGPGTRLTVL.

This clone appeared a few times. This chain uses TRBV4-1 with TRBJ2-1; 9 bases map to TRBD2. There are 17 residues in the CDR3. After removal of 4 bases from V and 4 bases from J, the junction contained 11 bases not matched to a gene. Germline V CDR1 and CDR2: MGHRA, YSYEKL. This CDR3 is CASSRGGLAGIYNEQFF. Here the CDR3 DNA reads TGCGCCAGCAGCCGAGGGGGGCTAGCGGGAATATACAATGAGCAGTTCTTC.

The V gene is TRBV3-1 (or the pseudogene TRBV3-2), the J gene TRBJ1-3, with D hard to call. CDR1 is LGHDT, CDR2 YNNKEL, per germline (reference sequence). V was trimmed by 7 bases and J by 1 base, leaving 8 bases between them. This CDR3 contains 13 residues. In DNA, the CDR3 is TGTGCCAGCAACTTCTTTTCTGGAAACACCATATATTTT. Its translation is CASNFFSGNTIYF.

V is TRBV19 and J is TRBJ1-2, with D uncertain. V dropped 11 bases and J dropped 7 bases, with 11 bases sitting between them. The V gene's germline CDR1 is LNHDA and CDR2 SQIVND (reference sequence). The CDR3 runs 10 residues. The CDR3: CAVPVPGYTF. The DNA of the CDR3 is TGTGCCGTCCCAGTTCCTGGCTACACCTTC.

This clone showed up just a few times. This chain uses TRBV5-1 with TRBJ2-3; the D gene is possibly TRBD1 (5 bases). This CDR3 is 15 amino acids long. Trimming removed 5 bases at V and 11 bases at J, with 24 bases between. Germline V CDR1 and CDR2: SGHRS, YFSETQ. The CDR3 region has the DNA TGCGCCAGCAGTTACCAGCAGAACCCGCAGGGAAGGCAGTATTTT. It codes for CASSYQQNPQGRQYF.

The gene calls are TRBV27 and TRBJ1-6; the D gene is possibly TRBD1 (5 bases). CDR3 length: 14 amino acids. V was cut by 7 bases and J by 6 bases, with 13 bases left in between. Germline V lookup: CDR1 MNHEY, CDR2 SMNVEV (reference sequence). The DNA of the CDR3 is TGTGCCAGCAAGGAGGGGAAACCTAATTCACCCCTCCACTTT. It encodes CASKEGKPNSPLHF.

V is TRBV10-3 and J is TRBJ2-3, with D hard to call. The germline gives CDR1 ENHRY, CDR2 SYGVKD. The CDR3 consists of 14 residues. Between the trimmed V and J ends, which lost 3 bases and 2 bases, there was a span of 9 bases. CDR3 loop: CAISEVAFTDTQYF. The CDR3 bases are TGTGCCATCAGTGAAGTGGCATTCACAGATACGCAGTATTTT.

This clone appeared a single time. The chain links TRBV5-1 to TRBJ2-7, with TRBD2 matching 11 bases. The CDR3 sequence is 15 residues long. The J segment lost 3 bases and the V segment lost 5 bases, leaving 7 bases of the junction unmatched. Germline V gene sequence: CDR1 SGHRS, CDR2 YFSETQ. CDR3 nucleotides: TGCGCCAGCAGATCATCACTAGCGGGGGTCTACGAGCAGTACTTC. This sequence encodes CASRSSLAGVYEQYF.

This chain links TRBV6-6 with TRBJ2-1, with TRBD1 matching over 10 bases. V lost 3 bases and J lost 8; bases outside the gene matches: 7. Per germline, CDR1 MNHNY and CDR2 SVGAGI (reference sequence). There are 15 residues in the CDR3. In nucleotides, the CDR3 is TGTGCCAGCAGTTATTTCGGACAGGGGGGCGATGAGCAGTTCTTC. Its protein product is CASSYFGQGGDEQFF.

The chain has TRBV3-1 (or the pseudogene TRBV3-2) and TRBJ2-7, with 7 positions matching TRBD1. The CDR3 totals 13 residues. CDR1 and CDR2 (germline): LGHDT, YNNKEL (reference sequence). V shed 1 base and J 4 bases; nucleotides not matched to a gene: 1. CDR3 DNA sequence: TGTGCCAGCAGCCAAGCAGGGGGTTACGAGCAGTACTTC. Its translation: CASSQAGGYEQYF.

This clone has more than one count but fewer than ten. This chain joins TRBV3-1 (or the pseudogene TRBV3-2) and TRBJ1-1, with 7 bases lining up with TRBD1. The CDR3 has 16 amino acids. Germline lookup yields CDR1 LGHDT and CDR2 YNNKEL (reference sequence). V was clipped by 1 base and J by 1 base; unmatched bases: 6. For the CDR3, the DNA is TGTGCCAGCAGCCAAGGAATATGGGACAGGAACACTGAAGCTTTCTTT. It translates to CASSQGIWDRNTEAFF.

The chain couples TRBV5-1 to TRBJ1-2; the match to TRBD1 covers 8 bases. CDR1 and CDR2 (germline): SGHRS, YFSETQ. The J segment lost 4 bases and the V segment lost 2 bases, leaving 7 bases of the junction unmatched. The CDR3 is made up of 15 amino acids. The CDR3 loop is CASSFDGTGGYGYTF. CDR3 nucleotide sequence: TGCGCCAGCAGCTTTGACGGCACAGGGGGCTATGGCTACACCTTC.

The chain links TRBV3-1 (or the pseudogene TRBV3-2) to TRBJ1-1; D ambiguous. The V end lost 4 bases, the J end lost 5 bases, and 17 bases lay between the germline ends. Germline V CDR1 and CDR2: LGHDT, YNNKEL (reference sequence). The CDR3 is 15 amino acids. CDR3 protein: CASSPMYTLPTEAFF. In DNA, the CDR3 is TGTGCCAGCAGCCCGATGTACACGCTTCCAACTGAAGCTTTCTTT.

This chain links TRBV5-1 with TRBJ1-3, with 9 bases that match TRBD1. Per the germline V gene, CDR1 is SGHRS and CDR2 is YFSETQ. The CDR3 is 14 residues long. The trim removed 5 bases at V and 5 bases at J, leaving 5 bases unmatched. CDR3 sequence: CASSTGQGRNTIYF. The CDR3 DNA sequence: TGCGCCAGCAGTACGGGACAGGGAAGAAACACCATATATTTT.

This clone is a singleton in its sample. The V call is TRBV10-1, the J call TRBJ2-3, with D perhaps TRBD2 (5 bases). The CDR3 spans 14 residues. Germline values: CDR1 WNHNN, CDR2 SYGVQD (reference sequence). Trimming removed 7 bases from V and 2 bases from J, with 13 bases in between. In nucleotides, the CDR3 is TGCGCCAGCATTGCTCGAGCGGTCACAGATACGCAGTATTTT. Translating it yields CASIARAVTDTQYF.

The chain couples TRBV2 to TRBJ2-7, with 11 bases lining up with TRBD2. CDR1 and CDR2 from the germline V gene are SNHLY and FYNNEI. The CDR3 is made up of 13 amino acids. J was trimmed by 7 bases and V by 4 bases; bases with no gene match: 3. Written as DNA, the CDR3 is TGTGCCAGCAGTGGGCTAGCGGGAGGAGAGCAGTACTTC. Protein sequence: CASSGLAGGEQYF.

CDR3 in DNA: TGTGCCAGCACCTCCAGCGGGGACTATGGCTACACCTTC. Translated: CASTSSGDYGYTF. The chain links TRBV5-5 to TRBJ1-2; D ambiguous. In germline, CDR1 is SGHKS, CDR2 YYEKEE (reference sequence). CDR3 size: 13 residues. V shed 6 bases and J shed 3 bases, with 12 bases lying between them.

The chain joins TRBV7-2 to TRBJ1-1, with TRBD1 identical over 7 bases. J gave up 4 bases and V 4 bases, and 3 bases lay outside the gene matches. The CDR3 runs to 13 residues. CDR1 is SGHTA and CDR2 is FQGNSA in the germline V gene. CDR3 amino acids: CASSSDRFTEAFF. The CDR3 bases are TGTGCCAGCAGCTCGGACAGGTTCACTGAAGCTTTCTTT.

This clone showed up just once. The chain couples TRBV15 to TRBJ2-3; maybe TRBD2 (5 bases). CDR3 length: 12 residues. V lost 3 bases, J lost 7 bases, and 8 bases lay in between. The V gene's germline CDR1 is LNHNV and CDR2 YYDKDF (reference sequence). In DNA form, the CDR3 reads TGTGCCACCAGCAGCGAGGGATATACGCAGTATTTT. It translates to CATSSEGYTQYF.

The chain combines TRBV6-5 with TRBJ2-1, with D tentatively TRBD1 (5 bases). Per the germline V gene, CDR1 is MNHEY and CDR2 is SVGAGI. The CDR3 covers 15 residues. V gave up 2 bases and J gave up 5 bases, with 13 bases separating them. The CDR3 region has the DNA TGTGCCAGCAGTTACCTAGGGGTAGGGCACAATGAGCAGTTCTTC. It specifies CASSYLGVGHNEQFF.

This chain uses TRBV18 with TRBJ1-1; 7 bases map to TRBD1. Germline V gives CDR1 KGHSH, CDR2 LQKENI. The junction had 12 bases not matched to a gene; V was cut back by 6 bases and J by 5 bases. The CDR3 is 15 residues long. The CDR3 nucleotides are TGTGCCAGCTCCCCGAAAGGACAGGCAAGGACTGAAGCTTTCTTT. Its translation: CASSPKGQARTEAFF.